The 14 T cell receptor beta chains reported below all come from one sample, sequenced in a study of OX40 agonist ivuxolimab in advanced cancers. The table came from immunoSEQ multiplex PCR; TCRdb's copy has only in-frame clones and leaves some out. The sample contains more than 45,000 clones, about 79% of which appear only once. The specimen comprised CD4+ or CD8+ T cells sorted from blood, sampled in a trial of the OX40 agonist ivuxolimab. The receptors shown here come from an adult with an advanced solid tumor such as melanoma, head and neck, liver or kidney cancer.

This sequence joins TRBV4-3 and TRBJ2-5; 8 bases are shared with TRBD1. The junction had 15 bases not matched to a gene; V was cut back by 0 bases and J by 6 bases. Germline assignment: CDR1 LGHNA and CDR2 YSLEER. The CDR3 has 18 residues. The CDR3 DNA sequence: TGCGCCAGCAGCCAAGATGTGTCGACAGGGGTGGCCCGGAAGACCCAGTACTTC. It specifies CASSQDVSTGVARKTQYF.

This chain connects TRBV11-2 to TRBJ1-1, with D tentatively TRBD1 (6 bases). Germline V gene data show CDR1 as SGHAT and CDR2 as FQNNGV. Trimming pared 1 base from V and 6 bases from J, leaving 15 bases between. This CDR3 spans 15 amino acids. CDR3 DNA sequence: TGTGCCAGCAGCTTAGTGAGGGGGAAGGCGGCTGAAGCTTTCTTT. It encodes CASSLVRGKAAEAFF.

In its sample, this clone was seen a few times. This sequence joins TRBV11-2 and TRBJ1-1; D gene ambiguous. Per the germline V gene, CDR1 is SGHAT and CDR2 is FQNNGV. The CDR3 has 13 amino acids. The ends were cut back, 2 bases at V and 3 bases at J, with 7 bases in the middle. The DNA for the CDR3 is TGTGCCAGCAGCTTATCCAGTTACACTGAAGCTTTCTTT. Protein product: CASSLSSYTEAFF.

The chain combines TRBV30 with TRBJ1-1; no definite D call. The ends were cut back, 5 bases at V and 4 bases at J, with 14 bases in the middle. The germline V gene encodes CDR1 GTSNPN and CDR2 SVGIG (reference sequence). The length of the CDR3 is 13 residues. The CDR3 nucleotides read TGTGCCTGGGACAAAGGAACGCGCACTGAAGCTTTCTTT. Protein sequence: CAWDKGTRTEAFF. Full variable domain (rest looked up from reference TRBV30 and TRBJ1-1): SQTIHQWPATLVQPVGSPLSLECTVEGTSNPNLYWYRQAAGRGLQLLFYSVGIGQISSEVPQNLSASRPQDRQFILSSKKLLLSDSGFYLCAWDKGTRTEAFFGQGTRLTVV.

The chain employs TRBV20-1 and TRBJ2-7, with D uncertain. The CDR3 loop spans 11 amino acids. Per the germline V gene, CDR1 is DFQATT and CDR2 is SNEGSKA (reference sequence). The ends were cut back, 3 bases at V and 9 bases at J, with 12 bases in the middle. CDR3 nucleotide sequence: TGCAGTGCTAGTAAGGCCGGGCGGCAGTACTTC. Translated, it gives CSASKAGRQYF.

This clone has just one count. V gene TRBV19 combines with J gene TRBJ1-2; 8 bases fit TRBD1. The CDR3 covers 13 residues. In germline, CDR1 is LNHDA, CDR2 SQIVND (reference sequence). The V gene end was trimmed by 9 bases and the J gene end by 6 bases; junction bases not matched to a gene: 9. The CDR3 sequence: CASRWAGGDGYTF. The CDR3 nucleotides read TGTGCCAGCCGCTGGGCAGGGGGCGATGGCTACACCTTC.

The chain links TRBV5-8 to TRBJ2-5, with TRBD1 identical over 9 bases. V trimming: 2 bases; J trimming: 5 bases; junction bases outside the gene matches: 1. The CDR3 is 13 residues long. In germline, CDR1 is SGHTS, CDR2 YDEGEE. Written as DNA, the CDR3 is TGTGCCAGCAGCTTAGGACAGGGGGAGACCCAGTACTTC. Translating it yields CASSLGQGETQYF.

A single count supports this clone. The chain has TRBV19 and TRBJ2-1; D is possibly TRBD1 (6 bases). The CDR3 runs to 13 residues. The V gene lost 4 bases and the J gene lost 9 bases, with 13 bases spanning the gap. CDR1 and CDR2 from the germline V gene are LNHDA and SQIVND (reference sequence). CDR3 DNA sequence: TGTGCCAGTAGTAAGGGGCAGGGGAGTGAGCAGTTCTTC. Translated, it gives CASSKGQGSEQFF.

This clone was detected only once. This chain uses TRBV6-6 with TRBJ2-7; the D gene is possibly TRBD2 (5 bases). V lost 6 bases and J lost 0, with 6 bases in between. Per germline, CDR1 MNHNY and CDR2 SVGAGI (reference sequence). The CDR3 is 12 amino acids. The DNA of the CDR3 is TGTGCCAGCAGGGGGAGCTCCTACGAGCAGTACTTC. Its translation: CASRGSSYEQYF.

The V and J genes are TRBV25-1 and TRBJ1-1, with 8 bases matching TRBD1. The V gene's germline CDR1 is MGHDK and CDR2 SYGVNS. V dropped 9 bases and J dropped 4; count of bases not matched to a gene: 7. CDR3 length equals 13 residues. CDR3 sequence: CASRQGRGTEAFF. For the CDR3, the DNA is TGTGCCAGTAGACAGGGGAGAGGCACTGAAGCTTTCTTT.

The CDR3 region is CASSPWSSGSGGANVLTF. Here the CDR3 DNA reads TGCGCCAGCAGCCCGTGGTCTAGCGGGAGCGGTGGGGCCAACGTCCTGACTTTC. The chain recombines TRBV4-1 with TRBJ2-6, with TRBD2 identical over 10 bases. Germline V gene sequence: CDR1 MGHRA, CDR2 YSYEKL. This CDR3 has 18 amino acids. The trim removed 4 bases at V and 3 bases at J, leaving 9 bases unmatched.

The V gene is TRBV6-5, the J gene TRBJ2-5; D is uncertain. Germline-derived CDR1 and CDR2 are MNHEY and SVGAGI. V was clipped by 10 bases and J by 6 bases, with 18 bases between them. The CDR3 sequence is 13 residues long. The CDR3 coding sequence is TGTGCCACTGGGCCGCCCGGCGAGAAGACCCAGTACTTC. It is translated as CATGPPGEKTQYF.

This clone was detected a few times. In DNA form, the CDR3 reads TGTGCCAGCAGTGAATTCAGTGCGGTGGGAGCAGGAGGCTACACCTTC. It translates to CASSEFSAVGAGGYTF. The V call is TRBV6-1, the J call TRBJ1-2; D unclear. Trimming removed 2 bases at V and 8 bases at J, with 21 bases between. The CDR3 sequence is 16 residues long. Germline lookup yields CDR1 MNHNS and CDR2 SASEGT.

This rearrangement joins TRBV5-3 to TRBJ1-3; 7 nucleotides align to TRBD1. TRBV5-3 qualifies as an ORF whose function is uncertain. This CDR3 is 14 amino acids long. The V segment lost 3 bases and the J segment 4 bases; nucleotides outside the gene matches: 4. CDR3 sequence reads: CARSWGQKGNTIYF. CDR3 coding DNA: TGTGCCAGAAGCTGGGGACAGAAGGGAAACACCATATATTTT.